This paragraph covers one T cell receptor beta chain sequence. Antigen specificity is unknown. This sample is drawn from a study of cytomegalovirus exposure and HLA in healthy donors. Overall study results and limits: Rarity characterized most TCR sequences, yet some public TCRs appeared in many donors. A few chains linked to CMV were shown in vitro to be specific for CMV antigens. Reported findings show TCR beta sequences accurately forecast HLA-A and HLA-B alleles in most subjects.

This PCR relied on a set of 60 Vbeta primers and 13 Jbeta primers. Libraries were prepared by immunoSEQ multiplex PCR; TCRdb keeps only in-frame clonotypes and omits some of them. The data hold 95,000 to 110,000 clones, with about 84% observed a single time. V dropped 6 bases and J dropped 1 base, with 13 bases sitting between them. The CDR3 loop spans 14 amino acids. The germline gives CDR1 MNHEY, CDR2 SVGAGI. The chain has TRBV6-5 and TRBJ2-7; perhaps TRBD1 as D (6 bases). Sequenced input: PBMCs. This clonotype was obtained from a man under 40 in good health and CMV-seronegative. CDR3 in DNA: TGTGCCAGCAGACTCGGACAGCTTTCCTACGAGCAGTACTTC. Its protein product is CASRLGQLSYEQYF.